A selection of T cell receptor beta chains follows, all from one sample in a study of T cell changes during pregnancy in multiple sclerosis. Assay used: immunoSEQ multiplex PCR; TCRdb lists only in-frame clones, some missing. The sample has tens of thousands of clones; approximately 92% are singletons. The material was CD4+ T cells from peripheral blood mononuclear cells, obtained in the third trimester of pregnancy. The receptors come from a female donor with multiple sclerosis, enrolled in a pregnancy study. Each CDR3 is given with its conserved first and last residue. The D gene is left open where the match is weak. Only part of the rows carry a size: once, few, many, or a class if the clone is expanded.

v_gene	abundance	d_gene	j_gene	CDR3nt	CDR3aa
TRBV2	.	.	TRBJ1-6	TGTGCCTCCCATCCCTCAGGGTCCTATAATTCACCCCTCCACTTT	CASHPSGSYNSPLHF
TRBV6-5	.	.	TRBJ2-2	TGTGCCAGCAGTTCCCGACAGAACACCGGGGAGCTGTTTTTT	CASSSRQNTGELFF
TRBV11-3	once	.	TRBJ2-1	TGTGCCAGCAGCTTAGGACCGGGGATTGAGCAGTTCTTC	CASSLGPGIEQFF
TRBV9	.	TRBD2	TRBJ2-3	TGTGCCAGCAGCGTACTAGCGGGGGGGGCGGATACGCAGTATTTT	CASSVLAGGADTQYF
TRBV6-6	.	.	TRBJ2-3	TGTGCCAGCAGCCCCTCGGCAGATACGCAGTATTTT	CASSPSADTQYF
TRBV7-9	.	TRBD1	TRBJ1-5	TGTGCCAGCAGCTTCGAAACAGGGGCCCAGCATTTT	CASSFETGAQHF
TRBV9	.	TRBD1	TRBJ1-1	TGTGCCAGCAGCTTGACAGGGACTGAAGCTTTCTTT	CASSLTGTEAFF
TRBV10-3	.	.	TRBJ1-1	TGTGCCATCACGGGCGAAGCGGGGAACACTGAAGCTTTCTTT	CAITGEAGNTEAFF
TRBV6-5	.	.	TRBJ1-1	TGTGCCAGCAGTTACCGGGACACCTTGCTGAACACTGAAGCTTTCTTT	CASSYRDTLLNTEAFF
TRBV6-6	.	TRBD1	TRBJ1-2	TGTGCCAGCGGACAGGGCCCTAACTATGGCTACACCTTC	CASGQGPNYGYTF